These 30 T cell receptor beta chains were sequenced from one sample in a study of spatial heterogeneity in lung cancer. TCRdb independently ran MiXCR on the 5' RACE reads; one entry per CDR3 protein. The repertoire consists of around 13,000 distinct CDR3 sequences, with 12% to 15% occurring once and the leading ten covering 37%. Time point indicated: sample taken at primary tumor resection. Extraction of whole RNA from tumor, nontumor lung or frozen PBMC preceded unsorted sequencing. This specimen was PBMCs, taken at surgery. The receptors derive from a male donor with early-stage non-small cell lung cancer.

This clonotype was counted a few times. The chain couples TRBV27 to TRBJ2-7; D gene unclear. The CDR3 covers 15 residues. The V and J ends lost 2 bases and 1 base respectively, with 12 bases between them. Germline CDR1 MNHEY, CDR2 SMNVEV (reference sequence). The CDR3 nucleotides read TGTGCCAGCAGTTTAGGGTCCGCGAAATCCTACGAGCAGTACTTC. It is translated as CASSLGSAKSYEQYF.

The rearrangement uses TRBV20-1 and TRBJ1-5; D remains ambiguous. V lost 3 bases to trimming and J lost 5 bases, with 8 bases between them. This CDR3 contains 12 residues. Germline loops: CDR1 DFQATT, CDR2 SNEGSKA (reference sequence). CDR3 sequence reads: CSASAPHQPQHF. The CDR3 nucleotides read TGCAGTGCTAGCGCTCCACATCAGCCCCAGCATTTT.

This chain uses TRBV6-6 with TRBJ2-2; 9 bases map to TRBD1. The V gene end was trimmed by 4 bases and the J gene end by 5 bases; junction bases not matched to a gene: 5. Germline V lookup: CDR1 MNHNY, CDR2 SVGAGI (reference sequence). The CDR3 extends over 15 amino acids. This chain's CDR3 is CASSSGQGSTGELFF. The CDR3 region has the DNA TGTGCCAGCAGTTCTGGACAGGGGTCGACCGGGGAGCTGTTTTTT.

This clonotype showed up many times. The chain carries TRBV18 and TRBJ2-3; D is unclear. V dropped 2 bases and J dropped 5 bases, with 8 bases sitting between them. CDR1 KGHSH and CDR2 LQKENI come from the germline V gene. This CDR3 contains 13 residues. CDR3 residues: CASSPGSGDTQYF. In DNA form, the CDR3 reads TGTGCCAGCTCACCAGGGTCAGGAGATACGCAGTATTTT.

The chain combines TRBV28 with TRBJ1-4; possible D gene TRBD1, 5 bases. Per germline, CDR1 MDHEN and CDR2 SYDVKM. The CDR3 loop spans 14 amino acids. V gave up 5 bases and J gave up 5 bases, with 12 bases separating them. Written as DNA, the CDR3 is TGTGCCAGCAGTGCCGGCGGGGCAAATGAAAAACTGTTTTTT. Its translation: CASSAGGANEKLFF.

This chain links TRBV6-2 or TRBV6-3 with TRBJ2-6; TRBD1 matches 7 bases. The CDR3 sequence is 18 residues long. The V gene end was trimmed by 6 bases and the J gene end by 0 bases; junction bases not matched to a gene: 11. Looked up from germline, CDR1 is MNHEY and CDR2 is SVGEGT. The CDR3 loop is CASSPGTALLSGANVLTF. CDR3 nucleotide sequence: TGTGCCAGCAGCCCCGGGACAGCCCTACTCTCTGGGGCCAACGTCCTGACTTTC.

This clonotype has a handful of counts. The chain is built from TRBV4-3 and TRBJ2-7; 9 bases fit TRBD2. Germline CDR1 and CDR2: LGHNA and YSLEER. The CDR3 length is 16 residues. Trimming removed 0 bases from V and 1 base from J; junction bases left unmatched: 4. As DNA, the CDR3 is TGCGCCAGCAGCCAAGATCAGCTAGCGGGGTCCTACGAGCAGTACTTC. Its protein product is CASSQDQLAGSYEQYF.

The J gene is TRBJ1-5, the V gene TRBV11-2; a weak D match, TRBD1 (6 bases). The V end lost 4 bases, the J end lost 4 bases, and 8 bases lay between the germline ends. This CDR3 spans 13 amino acids. Germline CDR1 is SGHAT and CDR2 is FQNNGV. CDR3 nucleotides: TGTGCCAGCAGCTGGACAGAGAATCAGCCCCAGCATTTT. It is translated as CASSWTENQPQHF.

J is TRBJ2-7 and V is TRBV7-6, with 8 bases matching TRBD1. There are 13 residues in the CDR3. The trim removed 3 bases at V and 4 bases at J, leaving 2 bases unmatched. Germline V lookup: CDR1 SGHVS, CDR2 FNYEAQ. The CDR3 DNA is TGTGCCAGCAGCTTCGGGACAGGTTACGAGCAGTACGTC. Encoded protein: CASSFGTGYEQYV.

This clonotype came up many times. The V and J genes are TRBV12-3 or TRBV12-4 and TRBJ2-7; TRBD1 matches 9 bases. V shed 6 bases, J shed 0 bases, and the junction held 3 bases outside the gene matches. The CDR3 runs 14 residues. The CDR3 bases are TGTGCCAGCAGGGGACAGGGAACCTCCTACGAGCAGTACTTC. Its protein product is CASRGQGTSYEQYF.

Ten or more counts support this clonotype. The chain is built from TRBV28 and TRBJ1-5; TRBD1 aligns across 7 bases. The CDR3 has 13 amino acids. Germline CDR1 and CDR2: MDHEN and SYDVKM. Germline trimming cut 11 bases from V and 3 bases from J; bases unmatched to any gene: 7. CDR3 DNA sequence: TGTGCCGGATCCAGGGGGATCAATCAGCCCCAGCATTTT. Its protein is CAGSRGINQPQHF.

This clonotype showed up just a few times. This chain connects TRBV12-3 or TRBV12-4 to TRBJ1-2; D might be TRBD1 (6 bases). The V and J ends lost 4 bases and 3 bases respectively, with 9 bases between them. The CDR3 loop spans 13 amino acids. In DNA, the CDR3 is TGTGCCAGCAGTTGGGGGGGCCACTATGGCTACACCTTC. This codes for CASSWGGHYGYTF.

The J gene is TRBJ1-6, the V gene TRBV20-1, with a weak D call TRBD1 (6 bases). The V end was cut by 1 base, the J end by 1 base, with 11 bases between. CDR3 length: 16 amino acids. CDR1 and CDR2 (germline): DFQATT, SNEGSKA (reference sequence). In DNA, the CDR3 is TGCAGTGCTAGAGGAGGGGGGGGATCCTATAATTCACCCCTCCACTTT. Encoded protein: CSARGGGGSYNSPLHF.

This chain links TRBV29-1 with TRBJ2-5; tentative D call: TRBD2 (5 bases). The CDR3 spans 14 residues. The germline gives CDR1 SQVTM, CDR2 ANQGSEA. Trimming removed 0 bases from V and 5 bases from J, with 13 bases in between. The CDR3 sequence is CSVEEGSSGETQYF. The CDR3 nucleotides are TGCAGCGTTGAAGAGGGGTCGTCGGGGGAGACCCAGTACTTC.

Points on this clonotype: A much larger clonotype is one base distant, so this may be a read error. The J gene is TRBJ1-1, the V gene TRBV25-1, with TRBD1 identical over 7 bases. This CDR3 contains 16 residues. V trimming: 2 bases; J trimming: 2 bases; junction bases outside the gene matches: 8. Germline V gene sequence: CDR1 MGHDK, CDR2 SYGVNS. The CDR3 nucleotides read TGTGCCAGCAGTGAACCTTGGACAGGTTCTAACACTGAAGCTTTCTTT. It translates to CASSEPWTGSNTEAFF. Filled out from reference TRBV25-1 and TRBJ1-1, the complete variable domain reads EADIYQTPRYLVIGTGKKITLECSQTMGHDKMYWYQQDPGMELHLIHYSYGVNSTEKGDLSSESTVSRIRTEHFPLTLESARPSHTSQYLCASSEPWTGSNTEAFFGQGTRLTVV.

This clonotype was observed at least ten times. The genes are TRBV10-3 and TRBJ1-1; TRBD1 might be the D (5 bases). CDR1 is ENHRY, CDR2 SYGVKD, per germline. The CDR3 sequence is 13 residues long. Trimming cost V 2 bases and J 8 bases, with 12 bases left between them. The DNA for the CDR3 is TGTGCCATCAGTGAGGGGACCGACCGGGAAGCTTTCTTT. Amino acid sequence: CAISEGTDREAFF.

This clonotype was observed many times. V and J are TRBV28 and TRBJ1-6; D perhaps matches TRBD1 (6 bases). This CDR3 region has 12 residues. Germline V gene lookup returns CDR1 MDHEN and CDR2 SYDVKM. Trimming took off 6 bases at V and 8 bases at J, with 8 bases between the two ends. This chain's CDR3 is CASSAGDSPLHF. The CDR3 DNA sequence: TGTGCCAGCAGCGCAGGGGATTCACCCCTCCACTTT. The full variable domain, in which reference TRBV28 and TRBJ1-6 provide the parts outside the CDR3, is DVKVTQSSRYLVKRTGEKVFLECVQDMDHENMFWYRQDPGLGLRLIYFSYDVKMKEKGDIPEGYSVSREKKERFSLILESASTNQTSMYLCASSAGDSPLHFGNGTRLTVT.

This clonotype was detected a few times. The V and J genes are TRBV7-2 and TRBJ1-1; D gene ambiguous. The CDR3 is 14 amino acids. Between the trimmed V and J ends, which lost 1 base and 5 bases, there was a span of 11 bases. Germline V gives CDR1 SGHTA, CDR2 FQGNSA. In DNA form, the CDR3 reads TGTGCCAGCAGCTTAGACCGGTGGGAGACTGAAGCTTTCTTT. It encodes CASSLDRWETEAFF.

This clonotype appeared many times. The rearrangement joins TRBV28 to TRBJ2-5, with D unclear. The CDR3 contains 13 residues. Germline V CDR1 and CDR2: MDHEN, SYDVKM. Trimming pared 5 bases from V and 5 bases from J, leaving 12 bases between. The CDR3 reads CASSPGGGETQYF. DNA of the CDR3: TGTGCCAGCAGTCCCGGTGGTGGGGAGACCCAGTACTTC.

This clonotype showed up just a few times. This chain links TRBV21-1 with TRBJ2-3; the table's D call, TRBD2, has no DNA check behind it. TRBV21-1 is tagged as a pseudogene. There are 16 residues in the CDR3. The CDR3 loop is CASSKGEAGSTDTQYF. DNA of the CDR3: TGTGCCAGCAGCAAAGGTGAAGCGGGGAGCACAGATACGCAGTATTTT.

This clonotype was detected many times. The chain couples TRBV7-2 to TRBJ1-2, with D maybe TRBD1 (5 bases). V was pared by 5 bases and J by 1 base, with 17 bases between. Germline V gene sequence: CDR1 SGHTA, CDR2 FQGNSA. There are 16 residues in the CDR3. The CDR3 nucleotides are TGTGCCAGCAGCCCATCCAGGGCGGGAAGTAACTATGGCTACACCTTC. Translated: CASSPSRAGSNYGYTF.

This clonotype has ten or more counts. This chain links TRBV25-1 with TRBJ2-7; D is ambiguous. The V gene lost 3 bases and the J gene lost 2 bases, with 2 bases spanning the gap. CDR3 length equals 11 residues. Germline V gene data show CDR1 as MGHDK and CDR2 as SYGVNS. The CDR3 coding sequence is TGTGCCAGCAGTGACCCCTACGAGCAGTACTTC. Translated: CASSDPYEQYF.

The chain uses TRBV30 and TRBJ2-3; 10 bases match TRBD2. The CDR3 consists of 14 residues. Germline CDR1 GTSNPN, CDR2 SVGIG (reference sequence). The junction had 8 bases not matched to a gene; V was cut back by 4 bases and J by 7 bases. CDR3 nucleotide sequence: TGTGCCTGGATTAGCGGGGGGTACCCAAATACGCAGTATTTT. It is translated as CAWISGGYPNTQYF. The full variable domain, in which reference TRBV30 and TRBJ2-3 provide the parts outside the CDR3, is SQTIHQWPATLVQPVGSPLSLECTVEGTSNPNLYWYRQAAGRGLQLLFYSVGIGQISSEVPQNLSASRPQDRQFILSSKKLLLSDSGFYLCAWISGGYPNTQYFGPGTRLTVL.

The chain carries TRBV5-1 and TRBJ2-1, with 8 bases matching TRBD2. With V trimmed by 7 bases and J by 4 bases, 10 bases remained unmatched. Germline CDR1 reads SGHRS; CDR2 reads YFSETQ. This CDR3 is 15 amino acids long. CDR3 in amino acids: CASARGGESYNEQFF. The CDR3 nucleotides read TGCGCCAGCGCCCGGGGGGGCGAATCTTACAATGAGCAGTTCTTC.

In this sample, this clonotype turned up many times. The chain links TRBV19 to TRBJ1-1, with D hard to call. This CDR3 comprises 13 residues. V lost 0 bases and J lost 3, with 5 bases in between. CDR1 is LNHDA, CDR2 SQIVND, per germline (reference sequence). CDR3 in amino acids: CASSIDVYTEAFF. For the CDR3, the DNA is TGTGCCAGTAGTATAGACGTTTACACTGAAGCTTTCTTT.

This clonotype has a handful of counts. The chain joins TRBV10-3 to TRBJ2-3; D uncertain. Trimming removed 0 bases from V and 2 bases from J, with 12 bases in between. The length of the CDR3 is 16 residues. Per germline, CDR1 ENHRY and CDR2 SYGVKD. The CDR3 protein is CAISESLTTVTDTQYF. As DNA, the CDR3 is TGTGCCATCAGTGAGTCATTGACAACCGTCACAGATACGCAGTATTTT.

This clonotype was found a few times. The rearrangement joins TRBV28 to TRBJ2-1; 9 bases align to TRBD2. Germline CDR1 and CDR2: MDHEN and SYDVKM. V trimming: 5 bases; J trimming: 2 bases; junction bases outside the gene matches: 4. The CDR3 has 15 residues. The DNA of the CDR3 is TGTGCCAGCAGTAGCCCTAGCGGGACCTACAATGAGCAGTTCTTC. Encoded protein: CASSSPSGTYNEQFF.

The rearrangement uses TRBV29-1 and TRBJ2-1, with TRBD2 matching 10 bases. The ends lost 6 bases at V and 7 bases at J; junction bases unmatched: 9. CDR1 is SQVTM and CDR2 is ANQGSEA in the germline V gene. This CDR3 is built from 14 residues. CDR3 protein: CSVPQRGGWNEQFF. DNA of the CDR3: TGCAGCGTCCCGCAGCGGGGGGGCTGGAATGAGCAGTTCTTC.

The CDR3 is CASRTSGYTDTQYF. CDR3 bases: TGCGCCAGCCGGACTAGCGGGTACACAGATACGCAGTATTTT. V and J are TRBV10-2 and TRBJ2-3; 11 bases map to TRBD2. Germline trimming cut 8 bases from V and 2 bases from J; bases unmatched to any gene: 3. CDR3 length: 14 residues. CDR1 and CDR2 (germline): WSHSY, SAAADI.

The genes are TRBV11-3 and TRBJ2-7; the match to TRBD1 covers 7 bases. The CDR3 runs 13 residues. The junction had 8 bases not matched to a gene; V was cut back by 5 bases and J by 7 bases. Germline CDR1 is SGHNT and CDR2 is YENEEA. The CDR3 DNA is TGTGCCAGCAGCCAATACAGGGGTGGGGAGCAGTACTTC. Encoded protein: CASSQYRGGEQYF.